This T cell receptor (beta chain) was observed in a study of blood T cell repertoires in COVID-19. Study information: Sample material is recorded as cDNA or gDNA derived from T cells, B-cell-depleted T cells, or PBMCs.

Original processing notes: Counts of nucleated cells, estimated from reference gene primer amplification, were obtained. The method was immunoSEQ multiplex PCR; TCRdb's version includes in-frame clones alone and lacks a portion of them. V and J calls plus clone size are reproduced from that table; the DNA served to infer D and trimming. The sample records 210,000 or so clones, around 80% being singletons. This clone was detected only once. Germline loops: CDR1 SNHLY, CDR2 FYNNEI. V shed 8 bases, J shed 6 bases, and the junction held 10 bases outside the gene matches. The CDR3 sequence is 14 residues long.

The TCR comes from a woman aged 80 or over with active or convalescent COVID-19. The specimen sequenced was peripheral blood. This chain uses TRBV2 with TRBJ1-5; 7 bases agree with TRBD1. This CDR3 reads CASAIHRGSQPQHF. The CDR3 region has the DNA TGTGCCAGCGCCATCCACAGGGGAAGTCAGCCCCAGCATTTT.